This entry is about one T cell receptor (beta chain). Its antigen is still unknown. The record originates from a study of T cell responses to AZD1222 COVID-19 vaccine. Produced via immunoSEQ multiplex PCR; TCRdb's table is partial and in-frame only. This table has 110,000 or so clones, about 89% appearing once. V lost 5 bases, J lost 5 bases, and 10 bases lay in between. CDR1 is MNHEY and CDR2 is SVGEGT in the germline V gene. This CDR3 has 12 residues. Study results and caveats: Close to half of spike-specific TCRs reportedly recognize unmutated variant regions. AZD1222 recipients seropositive at baseline numbered only five to seven. Spike-specific TCR breadth and depth both grew after two AZD1222 doses.

This clonotype was obtained from an adult who received the AZD1222 COVID-19 vaccine. This specimen was peripheral blood, taken 28 days after the second AZD1222 dose. The rearrangement joins TRBV6-2 or TRBV6-3 to TRBJ2-7, with D unresolved. CDR3: CASSRIRDEQYF. The CDR3 nucleotides read TGTGCCAGCAGTAGGATAAGGGACGAGCAGTACTTC.